This T cell receptor beta chain derives from a study of control samples from healthy donors and cancer patients. The method was immunoSEQ multiplex PCR; TCRdb's version includes in-frame clones alone and lacks a portion of them. The sample records 130,000 or so clones, around 92% being singletons. Sequenced sample: blood. This TCR was recovered from a man aged 50 to 60 in good health.

CDR3 residues: CASSSQGGTEAFF. CDR3 nucleotides: TGTGCCAGCAGCTCTCAGGGCGGGACTGAAGCTTTCTTT. The chain carries TRBV11-2 and TRBJ1-1; tentatively, D is TRBD1 (5 bases). The CDR3 is made up of 13 amino acids. Germline V gene sequence: CDR1 SGHAT, CDR2 FQNNGV. V was shortened by 4 bases and J by 5 bases, with 11 bases between the two germline ends.